Presented here are 14 T cell receptor beta chains from one specimen sequenced in a study of a mutant IDH1 vaccine in newly diagnosed glioma. The time point was: week 47, end of study. Vaccine doses each comprised 300 ug of mutant IDH1 20-mer peptide, with topical imiquimod. These receptors' targets are unknown. Only in-frame clones appear in the TCRdb table, and some are missing; sequencing was by immunoSEQ multiplex PCR. Of about 94,000 clones in the sample, over 85% were seen once. Sample: PBMCs, taken from a glioma patient whose treatment included an IDH1 peptide vaccine. These receptors all come from a woman aged 45-60 years with glioma.

The rearrangement joins TRBV5-6 to TRBJ2-3, with TRBD2 identical over 10 bases. In germline, CDR1 is SGHDT, CDR2 YYEEEE. After removal of 4 bases from V and 1 base from J, the junction contained 3 bases not matched to a gene. CDR3 length: 15 residues. This CDR3 is CASSPLAGGTDTQYF. The CDR3 DNA is TGTGCCAGCAGCCCCCTAGCGGGGGGCACAGATACGCAGTATTTT.

This chain joins TRBV30 and TRBJ2-7, with 7 bases fitting TRBD2. The CDR3 is 13 amino acids. V gave up 1 base and J gave up 3 bases; unmatched junction bases: 3. Germline CDR1 GTSNPN, CDR2 SVGIG (reference sequence). CDR3 loop: CAWSAGGGYEQYF. DNA of the CDR3: TGTGCCTGGAGTGCGGGAGGCGGCTACGAGCAGTACTTC.

This chain uses TRBV7-2 with TRBJ2-1; no reliable D call. The CDR3 is made up of 15 amino acids. The V end was cut by 3 bases, the J end by 0 bases, with 9 bases between. Germline-derived CDR1 and CDR2 are SGHTA and FQGNSA. This CDR3 is CASSFGPSSYNEQFF. The CDR3 region has the DNA TGTGCCAGCAGCTTTGGACCAAGCTCCTACAATGAGCAGTTCTTC.

The CDR3 sequence: CASSLGDGRVGGYTF. As DNA, the CDR3 is TGTGCCAGCAGTTTAGGGGACGGCAGGGTCGGCGGCTACACCTTC. V usage is TRBV27 and J usage is TRBJ1-2; TRBD1 is a possible D gene (5 bases). V lost 2 bases, J lost 8 bases, and 18 bases lay in between. The CDR3 covers 15 residues. Germline V gene sequence: CDR1 MNHEY, CDR2 SMNVEV (reference sequence).

The V and J genes are TRBV7-9 and TRBJ2-1; weak D call: TRBD2 (6 bases). Germline CDR1 is SEHNR and CDR2 is FQNEAQ (reference sequence). V was shortened by 1 base and J by 8 bases, with 12 bases between the two germline ends. CDR3 size: 14 residues. The CDR3 loop reads CASSLVGRDYEQFF. CDR3 bases: TGTGCCAGCAGCTTAGTCGGCAGGGACTATGAGCAGTTCTTC.

In DNA form, the CDR3 reads TGCGCCAGCAGCCCAGGGAGTTATGGCTACACCTTC. Translation: CASSPGSYGYTF. V usage is TRBV10-2 and J usage is TRBJ1-2; D perhaps matches TRBD1 (5 bases). V lost 6 bases, J lost 5 bases, and 10 bases lay in between. Germline loops: CDR1 WSHSY, CDR2 SAAADI. The CDR3 contains 12 residues.

This chain connects TRBV15 to TRBJ1-1; D remains unclear. The V end lost 0 bases, the J end lost 5 bases, and 10 bases lay between the germline ends. Germline V lookup: CDR1 LNHNV, CDR2 YYDKDF (reference sequence). The CDR3 runs to 14 residues. For the CDR3, the DNA is TGTGCCACCAGCAGAGATAGGATGGGTACTGAAGCTTTCTTT. Amino acids: CATSRDRMGTEAFF.

V is TRBV30 and J is TRBJ2-2, with TRBD1 matching over 7 bases. Germline values: CDR1 GTSNPN, CDR2 SVGIG (reference sequence). This CDR3 is built from 13 residues. J lost 6 bases, V lost 3 bases, and 4 bases had no gene match. The CDR3, as DNA: TGTGCCTGGAGAGCAGGGGGTCCCGGGGAGCTGTTTTTT. It translates to CAWRAGGPGELFF.

In nucleotides, the CDR3 is TGTGCCAGCAGTAGCGCTGACAGGGAGGATGGCTACACCTTC. The encoded protein is CASSSADREDGYTF. This chain uses TRBV28 with TRBJ1-2, with TRBD1 matching over 7 bases. This CDR3 is built from 14 residues. Germline V CDR1 and CDR2: MDHEN, SYDVKM. V lost 5 bases, J lost 6 bases, and 9 bases stayed unmatched.

The chain joins TRBV19 to TRBJ2-5; D is uncertain. The CDR3 loop spans 15 amino acids. Germline-derived CDR1 and CDR2 are LNHDA and SQIVND (reference sequence). Trimming took 5 bases from V and 5 from J, leaving 18 bases between them. The CDR3 nucleotides are TGTGCCAGTAGTCGGACCGTTGGCATGGAGGAGACCCAGTACTTC. Encoded protein: CASSRTVGMEETQYF. Supplemented by reference TRBV19 and TRBJ2-5, the full variable domain reads DGGITQSPKYLFRKEGQNVTLSCEQNLNHDAMYWYRQDPGQGLRLIYYSQIVNDFQKGDIAEGYSVSREKKESFPLTVTSAQKNPTAFYLCASSRTVGMEETQYFGPGTRLLVL.

The chain recombines TRBV2 with TRBJ1-1, with 11 bases fitting TRBD1. Germline V gene lookup returns CDR1 SNHLY and CDR2 FYNNEI. The CDR3 consists of 14 residues. The V segment lost 6 bases and the J segment 2 bases; nucleotides outside the gene matches: 2. The CDR3 DNA reads TGTGCCAGCAGATGGACAGGGGGCAACACTGAAGCTTTCTTT. Its translation: CASRWTGGNTEAFF. The full variable domain, with the rest looked up from reference TRBV2 and TRBJ1-1, is EPEVTQTPSHQVTQMGQEVILRCVPISNHLYFYWYRQILGQKVEFLVSFYNNEISEKSEIFDDQFSVERPDGSNFTLKIRSTKLEDSAMYFCASRWTGGNTEAFFGQGTRLTVV.

J is TRBJ1-5 and V is TRBV6-6; D not certain. V was cut by 0 bases and J by 3 bases, with 12 bases left in between. Germline values: CDR1 MNHNY, CDR2 SVGAGI (reference sequence). The CDR3 spans 16 residues. Written as DNA, the CDR3 is TGTGCCAGCAGTTACTCGGGCCGGGCCCTCAATCAGCCCCAGCATTTT. It specifies CASSYSGRALNQPQHF.

The chain combines TRBV4-1 with TRBJ1-1, with D unresolved. In germline, CDR1 is MGHRA, CDR2 YSYEKL. The CDR3 contains 13 residues. Trimming removed 6 bases at V and 1 base at J, with 9 bases between. CDR3 in amino acids: CASRFDKNTEAFF. The CDR3 region has the DNA TGCGCCAGCAGATTTGACAAGAACACTGAAGCTTTCTTT.

V gene TRBV15 combines with J gene TRBJ1-2; D gene uncertain. Germline V gene data show CDR1 as LNHNV and CDR2 as YYDKDF (reference sequence). Trimming left V 3 bases short and J 0 bases short, with 11 bases between. This CDR3 has 15 residues. The CDR3 spells CATSSPQRANYGYTF. The DNA for the CDR3 is TGTGCCACCAGCAGCCCGCAACGGGCTAACTATGGCTACACCTTC.